The rows below give T cell receptor beta chains drawn from one sample of a study of early T cells in non-severe SARS-CoV-2 infection. MiXCR was run by TCRdb on the 5' RACE reads, yielding one entry per CDR3 protein. The profile shows 95,000 to 150,000 distinct CDR3 sequences, around 14% of them singletons. What was sequenced was whole blood. The receptors originated from an adult who was a healthcare worker with PCR-confirmed SARS-CoV-2 infection or an uninfected control (not recorded which). CDR3s include the opening cysteine and the closing phenylalanine or tryptophan. Fields, in order: J gene, clone size, V gene, D gene, CDR3 protein, CDR3 DNA. D genes are given only for firm matches. For some rows the clone size is stated as once, few or many, or as a class when expanded; others skip it.

TRBJ2-1 | few | TRBV7-8 | - | CASSLGRNNEQFF | TGTGCCAGCAGCTTAGGGAGAAACAATGAGCAGTTCTTC
TRBJ2-1 | many | TRBV7-2 | - | CASSFGGSSYNEQFF | TGTGCCAGCAGCTTCGGGGGAAGCTCCTACAATGAGCAGTTCTTC
TRBJ2-7 | few | TRBV12-3/TRBV12-4 | TRBD2 | CASSQGLAYYEQYF | TGTGCCAGCAGTCAGGGACTAGCGTACTACGAGCAGTACTTC
TRBJ1-5 | - | TRBV6-6 | - | CASRTPRHQPQHF | TGTGCCAGCCGAACCCCCCGCCATCAGCCCCAGCATTTT
TRBJ1-5 | - | TRBV19 | - | CASSIVGGNPYQPQHF | TGTGCCAGTAGTATAGTGGGGGGGAACCCCTATCAGCCCCAGCATTTT
TRBJ2-1 | few | TRBV20-1 | TRBD2 | CSARVRGAGHEQFF | TGCAGTGCTAGAGTGCGGGGGGCCGGGCATGAGCAGTTCTTC
TRBJ1-5 | - | TRBV12-3/TRBV12-4 | - | CASSFESGGQPQHF | TGTGCCAGCAGTTTCGAGTCGGGTGGCCAGCCCCAGCATTTT
TRBJ1-5 | few | TRBV9 | TRBD1 | CASSVGQGDSNQPQHF | TGTGCCAGCAGCGTGGGACAGGGGGACAGCAATCAGCCCCAGCATTTT
TRBJ2-7 | few | TRBV20-1 | - | CSASRGSYEQYF | TGCAGTGCAAGTAGGGGTTCCTACGAGCAGTACTTC
TRBJ2-6 | many | TRBV27 | - | CASSSPRGNSSGANVLTF | TGTGCCAGCAGTTCCCCCCGGGGGAACAGCTCTGGGGCCAACGTCCTGACTTTC
TRBJ2-3 | few | TRBV4-1 | - | CASSLGLNTDTQYF | TGCGCCAGCAGCCTGGGACTTAACACAGATACGCAGTATTTT
TRBJ1-5 | - | TRBV3-1 | - | CASSQGGYSNQPQHF | TGTGCCAGCAGCCAGGGAGGGTATAGCAATCAGCCCCAGCATTTT
TRBJ2-3 | - | TRBV30 | TRBD1 | CACLTGTAVDTQYF | TGTGCCTGCTTAACCGGGACAGCTGTAGATACGCAGTATTTT
TRBJ2-7 | many | TRBV12-3/TRBV12-4 | - | CASSSGVLTYEQYF | TGTGCCAGCAGTTCCGGGGTACTAACCTACGAGCAGTACTTC
TRBJ2-5 | many | TRBV20-1 | - | CSAKSSFGETQYF | TGCAGTGCTAAATCTTCCTTCGGGGAGACCCAGTACTTC
TRBJ2-3 | - | TRBV10-3 | - | CAISESELLEDTQYF | TGTGCCATCAGTGAGTCGGAGCTTCTCGAAGATACGCAGTATTTT
TRBJ1-6 | - | TRBV6-1 | TRBD1 | CASRNGDSLYNSPLHF | TGTGCCAGCAGGAACGGGGACAGCCTCTATAATTCACCCCTCCACTTT
TRBJ1-2 | - | TRBV14 | - | CASSPPGGTPYGYTF | TGTGCCAGCAGCCCGCCCGGGGGGACTCCCTATGGCTACACCTTC
TRBJ2-1 | many | TRBV4-1 | - | CASSQEADEQFF | TGCGCCAGCAGCCAAGAGGCAGATGAGCAGTTCTTC
TRBJ2-2 | - | TRBV12-3/TRBV12-4 | TRBD2 | CASSTPPSGGNTGELFF | TGTGCCAGCAGTACGCCGCCGAGCGGGGGAAACACCGGGGAGCTGTTTTTT
TRBJ2-7 | many | TRBV18 | - | CASSTQESYEQYF | TGTGCCAGCTCCACTCAGGAGTCCTACGAGCAGTACTTC
TRBJ2-5 | - | TRBV6-6 | - | CASSSHSGSRETQYF | TGTGCCAGCTCCTCACATTCGGGGAGCCGGGAGACCCAGTACTTC
TRBJ2-1 | few | TRBV2 | - | CASSEVWDEQFF | TGTGCCAGCAGTGAGGTCTGGGATGAGCAGTTCTTC